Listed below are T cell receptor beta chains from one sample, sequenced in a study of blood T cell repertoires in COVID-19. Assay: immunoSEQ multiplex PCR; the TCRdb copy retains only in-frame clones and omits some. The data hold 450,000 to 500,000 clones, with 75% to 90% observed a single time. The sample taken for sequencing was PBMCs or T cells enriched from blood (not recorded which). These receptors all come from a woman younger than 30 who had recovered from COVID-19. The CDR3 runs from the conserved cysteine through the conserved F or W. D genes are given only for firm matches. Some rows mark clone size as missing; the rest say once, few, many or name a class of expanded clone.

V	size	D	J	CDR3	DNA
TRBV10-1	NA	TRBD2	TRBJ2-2	CASSERGGGTGELFF	TGCGCCAGCAGTGAGCGGGGGGGAGGCACCGGGGAGCTGTTTTTT
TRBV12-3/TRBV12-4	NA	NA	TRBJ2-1	CASSPLASSEQFF	TGTGCCAGCAGTCCCCTAGCTAGTAGTGAGCAGTTCTTC
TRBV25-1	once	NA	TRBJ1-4	CASSRYLGTSNEKLFF	TGTGCCAGCAGCCGATACCTCGGGACATCTAATGAAAAACTGTTTTTT
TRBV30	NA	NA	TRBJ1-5	CAWTPGYISNQPQHF	TGTGCCTGGACCCCCGGGTACATTAGCAATCAGCCCCAGCATTTT
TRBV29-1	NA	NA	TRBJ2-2	CSVARGAWSTGELFF	TGCAGCGTCGCCCGGGGGGCCTGGAGCACCGGGGAGCTGTTTTTT
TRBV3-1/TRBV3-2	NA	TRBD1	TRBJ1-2	CASSWTGKGPYGYTF	TGTGCCAGCAGCTGGACAGGGAAAGGGCCCTATGGCTACACCTTC
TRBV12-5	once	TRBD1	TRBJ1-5	CASGDRDQPQHF	TGTGCTAGTGGGGACAGGGATCAGCCCCAGCATTTT
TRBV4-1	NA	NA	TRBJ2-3	CASSQRGFTDTQYF	TGCGCCAGCAGCCAAAGGGGGTTCACAGATACGCAGTATTTT
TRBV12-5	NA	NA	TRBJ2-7	CASSKLQGSYEQYF	TGTGCTAGTAGTAAATTACAGGGCTCCTACGAGCAGTACTTC
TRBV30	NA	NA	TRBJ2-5	CAWTREGTQYF	TGTGCCTGGACCCGTGAGGGGACCCAGTACTTC
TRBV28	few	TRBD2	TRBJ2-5	CASRSGGKETQYF	TGTGCCAGCAGGTCGGGGGGGAAAGAGACCCAGTACTTC
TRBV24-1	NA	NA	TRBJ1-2	CATSDLQDGYTF	TGTGCCACCAGTGATTTGCAGGATGGCTACACCTTC
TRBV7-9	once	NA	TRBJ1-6	CASLDGGFNSPLHF	TGTGCCAGCTTGGACGGGGGATTTAATTCACCCCTCCACTTT
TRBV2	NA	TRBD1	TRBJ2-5	CASGQDRGKQETQYF	TGTGCCAGCGGACAGGACAGGGGGAAACAAGAGACCCAGTACTTC
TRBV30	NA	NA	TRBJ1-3	CAWSLGSLGLSGNTIYF	TGTGCCTGGAGTTTAGGATCTCTAGGACTCTCTGGAAACACCATATATTTT
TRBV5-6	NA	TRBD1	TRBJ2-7	CASSLGGQGFYEQYF	TGTGCCAGCAGCTTGGGGGGACAGGGGTTCTACGAGCAGTACTTC
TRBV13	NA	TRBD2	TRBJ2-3	CASSSQSDTTGLAFTDTQYF	TGTGCCAGCAGCTCCCAAAGTGACACCACCGGACTAGCGTTTACAGATACGCAGTATTTT
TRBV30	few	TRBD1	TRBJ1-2	CAWSIRDRDGYGYTF	TGTGCCTGGAGTATTCGGGACAGGGACGGCTATGGCTACACCTTC